These T cell receptor beta chains were read from a single sample in a study of regulatory T cells in long-lasting Graves disease. TCRdb independently ran MiXCR on the multiplex PCR reads; one entry per CDR3 protein. The sample includes about 310,000 distinct CDR3 sequences, 20% to 25% of them seen just once. The material was peripheral blood mononuclear cells (PBMCs), obtained when the disease was refractory, from a patient treated with antithyroid drugs. The origin of the receptors is a female donor with Graves disease. Both conserved end residues are part of each CDR3. The D gene is left open where the match is weak. Size is stated for part of the rows, as once, few or many counts, or as a class when the clone is expanded.

-,TRBV7-9,TRBJ2-7,-,TGTGCCAGCAGCTTAGGGGGATTCGACAGAGGACCCTACGAGCAGTACTTC,CASSLGGFDRGPYEQYF
-,TRBV5-1,TRBJ2-7,TRBD2,TGCGCCAGCAGCTTGGAGCGGGAATACTACGAGCAGTACTTC,CASSLEREYYEQYF
many,TRBV6-1,TRBJ2-7,-,TGTGCCAGCAGAATAACGGAGGGGGGTTCCCACTACGAGCAGTACTTC,CASRITEGGSHYEQYF
-,TRBV7-2,TRBJ2-7,-,TGCGCCAGCAGCCAAGAACTGAGGAGCTCCTACGAGCAGTACTTC,CASSQELRSSYEQYF
many,TRBV5-5,TRBJ1-5,TRBD1,TGTGCCAGCAGTTGGGACAGGGATCAGCCCCAGCATTTT,CASSWDRDQPQHF
many,TRBV12-3/TRBV12-4,TRBJ2-4,-,TGTGCCAGCAGTTTAGGTGCCAAAAACATTCAGTACTTC,CASSLGAKNIQYF
many,TRBV28,TRBJ1-4,TRBD1,TGTGCCAGCAGAAAAGGCCTCCCACAGGGGATAAATGAAAAACTGTTTTTT,CASRKGLPQGINEKLFF
few,TRBV7-3,TRBJ2-2,-,TGTGCCAGCAGCTTAAATAGCGCGGGCACCGGGGAGCTGTTTTTT,CASSLNSAGTGELFF
many,TRBV2,TRBJ1-1,-,TGTGCCAGCAGTGGGGTTGGCATGAACACTGAAGCTTTCTTT,CASSGVGMNTEAFF
few,TRBV27,TRBJ2-7,TRBD2,TGTGCCAGCAGCTCCTCGGGGGGTGACTACGAGCAGTACTTC,CASSSSGGDYEQYF
-,TRBV27,TRBJ2-2,-,TGTGCCAGCAGTGGTACACTTAACACCGGGGAGCTGTTTTTT,CASSGTLNTGELFF
few,TRBV5-8,TRBJ1-5,TRBD1,TGTGCCAGCAGCTTTTCAGGGGGGCTCGGCAATCAGCCCCAGCATTTT,CASSFSGGLGNQPQHF
many,TRBV3-1,TRBJ2-7,-,TGTGCCAGCAGCCCCCGGCTGGCCCGCTTCTCCTACGAGCAGTACTTC,CASSPRLARFSYEQYF
-,TRBV7-2,TRBJ2-5,-,TGTGCCAGCAGCTTAGTTAGCGGTTTCACCCTAGGGGACGAGACCCAGTACTTC,CASSLVSGFTLGDETQYF
-,TRBV6-1,TRBJ2-2,TRBD2,TGTGCCAGCAGGAAGTCATTAGCGGGAGCTGCCACCGGGGAGCTGTTTTTT,CASRKSLAGAATGELFF
many,TRBV15,TRBJ1-2,-,TGTGCCACCAGCCTCCCCGGGACGGGGTACTATGGCTACACCTTC,CATSLPGTGYYGYTF
few,TRBV5-1,TRBJ1-1,-,TGCGCCAGCAGCTTGTATCTCAGGGATGGCACTGAAGCTTTCTTT,CASSLYLRDGTEAFF
many,TRBV28,TRBJ2-5,-,TGTGCCAGCAGTTACCTCGCCAGGGGAGGCGAGACCCAGTACTTC,CASSYLARGGETQYF
few,TRBV28,TRBJ2-7,-,TGTGCCAGCTCCCGAGGGTTCGGGGTCTACGAGCAGTACTTC,CASSRGFGVYEQYF
-,TRBV11-2,TRBJ1-4,-,TGTGCCAGCAGCTTAGGGGGGGGATATGAAAAACTGTTTTTT,CASSLGGGYEKLFF
many,TRBV28,TRBJ1-1,-,TGTGCCAGCACGCATTACCGTTTAGCGGGGGGCACTGAAGCTTTCTTT,CASTHYRLAGGTEAFF
-,TRBV7-2,TRBJ1-5,-,TGTGCCAGCAGCTTATTACAGGCTGGCAATCAGCCCCAGCATTTT,CASSLLQAGNQPQHF
few,TRBV6-1,TRBJ2-1,-,TGTGCCAGCAGGGAAATAGCGGCCTCGGGGTACAATGAGCAGTTCTTC,CASREIAASGYNEQFF
-,TRBV12-3/TRBV12-4,TRBJ1-5,-,TGTGCCAGCAGTTTAAGAGAGAGGAATCAGCCCCAGCATTTT,CASSLRERNQPQHF
many,TRBV6-1,TRBJ2-1,TRBD2,TGTGCCAGCAGTGGAGGAGCGGGAGGGCCAGGTAATGAGCAGTTCTTC,CASSGGAGGPGNEQFF
-,TRBV9,TRBJ2-1,-,TGTGCCAGCAGCGTAGGGCATGAGCAGTTCTTC,CASSVGHEQFF
-,TRBV27,TRBJ1-2,-,TGTGCCAGCAGTTCGCCCACGGACTCTTTCTATGGCTACACCTTC,CASSSPTDSFYGYTF
few,TRBV30,TRBJ1-2,-,TGTGCCTGGAGTGCAACAGGGTCGAGGGACTATGGCTACACCTTC,CAWSATGSRDYGYTF
-,TRBV7-9,TRBJ1-4,-,TGTGCCAGCAGCCGACAGACAACTAATGAAAAACTGTTTTTT,CASSRQTTNEKLFF
few,TRBV10-3,TRBJ1-2,-,TGTGCCATCAGTGAAGGGGGGGCGGACTATGGCTACACCTTC,CAISEGGADYGYTF
few,TRBV12-3/TRBV12-4,TRBJ2-3,-,TGTGCCAGCAGTTTAGTAGGCAGGGCTAGCACAGATACGCAGTATTTT,CASSLVGRASTDTQYF
-,TRBV10-3,TRBJ1-3,-,TGTGCCAACGGACAAACAGGCCCTGGAAACACCATATATTTT,CANGQTGPGNTIYF
many,TRBV28,TRBJ1-2,TRBD1,TGTGCCAGCAGTTCTGGACAGGGGATCAACTATGGCTACACCTTC,CASSSGQGINYGYTF
many,TRBV12-3/TRBV12-4,TRBJ1-4,TRBD1,TGTGCCAGCACCTTTACCGGGACAGGAAATGAAAAACTGTTTTTT,CASTFTGTGNEKLFF
few,TRBV20-1,TRBJ1-1,-,TGCAGTGCTAGAGATCTCTGGGAAAGGGGGAACACTGAAGCTTTCTTT,CSARDLWERGNTEAFF
many,TRBV12-3/TRBV12-4,TRBJ2-7,-,TGTGCCAGCAGTTCCCCCATGACAGTCTACGAGCAGTACTTC,CASSSPMTVYEQYF
few,TRBV2,TRBJ1-3,-,TGTGCCAGACTAAGTTCGCCTGGAAACACCATATATTTT,CARLSSPGNTIYF
many,TRBV27,TRBJ1-2,TRBD1,TGTGCCAGCAGAAACAGGGGGCACGGCTACACCTTC,CASRNRGHGYTF
-,TRBV4-2,TRBJ2-3,-,TGTGCCAGCAGCCAAGAAATGAGGCGGACTAGCACAGATACGCAGTATTTT,CASSQEMRRTSTDTQYF
-,TRBV11-2,TRBJ1-1,-,TGTGCCAGCAAACTGACAGGTTACACTGAAGCTTTCTTT,CASKLTGYTEAFF
-,TRBV6-2/TRBV6-3,TRBJ2-5,TRBD1,TGTGCCAGCAGTGAAATGAGGGGGCGCGGGCAAGAGACCCAGTACTTC,CASSEMRGRGQETQYF
many,TRBV6-1,TRBJ2-5,-,TGTGCCAGCAGTGAATGGGTGTTTGAGACCCAGTACTTC,CASSEWVFETQYF
-,TRBV28,TRBJ2-3,TRBD2,TGTGCCAGCAGTTACCGTCAACGGACTAGCACAGGCAGCACAGATACGCAGTATTTT,CASSYRQRTSTGSTDTQYF
few,TRBV18,TRBJ2-5,-,TGTGCCAGCTCACACGGACAGACCCCCCAAGAGACCCAGTACTTC,CASSHGQTPQETQYF
few,TRBV19,TRBJ2-6,-,TGTGCCAGTAGTATTGCTTTGGGGTACTCTGGGGCCAACGTCCTGACTTTC,CASSIALGYSGANVLTF
-,TRBV24-1,TRBJ1-3,-,TGTGCCACCAGTGACCCTCGACAGAAGATTGTCTCTGGAAACACCATATATTTT,CATSDPRQKIVSGNTIYF
many,TRBV3-1,TRBJ1-2,-,TGTGCCAGCAGCCAAGCAGGAGGTATAGACTACACCTTC,CASSQAGGIDYTF
-,TRBV28,TRBJ2-7,-,TGTGCCAGCAATCCAACAGACTACGAACAGTACTTC,CASNPTDYEQYF
few,TRBV6-1,TRBJ1-1,TRBD1,TGTGCCAGCAGCAAGGTACAGGGGGTGGTGAACACTGAAGCTTTCTTT,CASSKVQGVVNTEAFF
many,TRBV10-3,TRBJ1-1,-,TGTGCCAAAAAAGGAGCGCTTGAAGCTTTCTTT,CAKKGALEAFF
many,TRBV30,TRBJ2-5,-,TGTGCCTGGAGTGTTGTACGAGAGACCCAGTACTTC,CAWSVVRETQYF
-,TRBV10-3,TRBJ1-5,-,TGTGCCATCAGTGAAGGGGCCGGGCCCCAGCATTTT,CAISEGAGPQHF
many,TRBV5-1,TRBJ1-1,TRBD1,TGCGCCAGCAGCCGTGACAGGGACTCGGCTTTCTTT,CASSRDRDSAFF